This T cell receptor beta chain appears in the sequencing data of a study of beta chain features in type 1 diabetes. General study points: Type 1 diabetes patients had moderately but significantly shorter TCRB CDR3s in all four CD4+ subsets.

Germline assignment: CDR1 MNHEY and CDR2 SMNVEV (reference sequence). This CDR3 is built from 17 residues. After removal of 5 bases from V and 3 bases from J, the junction contained 10 bases not matched to a gene. This clone was observed a few times. Its antigen is not known. Reverse transcription of all isolated RNA meant that expressed TCRB transcripts were sequenced. Millions of reads were obtained on average from naive, central memory and regulatory T cell samples. The method was immunoSEQ multiplex PCR; TCRdb's version includes in-frame clones alone and lacks a portion of them. The sample includes 140,000 to 150,000 clones, roughly 53% of them seen just once.

The receptor was isolated from a man between 18 and 35 years old in good health. The V call is TRBV27, the J call TRBJ1-1, with TRBD1 identical over 12 bases. The sequencing sample was made of Tregs from blood. This CDR3 reads CASSARGTGGGDTEAFF. The DNA of the CDR3 is TGTGCCAGCAGTGCCCGCGGGACAGGGGGCGGTGACACTGAAGCTTTCTTT.